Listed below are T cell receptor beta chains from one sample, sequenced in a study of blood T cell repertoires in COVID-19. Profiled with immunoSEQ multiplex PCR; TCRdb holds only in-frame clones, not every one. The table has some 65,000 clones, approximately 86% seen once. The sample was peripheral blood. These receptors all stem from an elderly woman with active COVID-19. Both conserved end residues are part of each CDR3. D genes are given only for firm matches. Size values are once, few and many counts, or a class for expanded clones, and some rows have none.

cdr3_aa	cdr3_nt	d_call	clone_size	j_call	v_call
CASSISGGTDTQYF	TGTGCCAGCAGCATTAGCGGGGGCACAGATACGCAGTATTTT	TRBD2	.	TRBJ2-3	TRBV7-3
CASSQETTGRNYGYTF	TGTGCCAGCAGCCAAGAGACGACAGGACGGAACTATGGCTACACCTTC	.	.	TRBJ1-2	TRBV3-1/TRBV3-2
CASSPRGGLAGTTDTQYF	TGTGCCAGCAGCCCCCGTGGTGGACTAGCGGGGACCACAGATACGCAGTATTTT	TRBD2	.	TRBJ2-3	TRBV5-4
CASSTQGGTEAFF	TGTGCCAGCAGCACTCAGGGGGGAACTGAAGCTTTCTTT	TRBD1	.	TRBJ1-1	TRBV7-3
CASSFRGGPEETQYF	TGTGCCAGCAGCTTCCGGGGGGGGCCGGAAGAGACCCAGTACTTC	TRBD2	.	TRBJ2-5	TRBV7-2
CASSLLSSYNSPLHF	TGTGCCAGCAGCTTATTGAGCTCCTATAATTCACCCCTCCACTTT	.	.	TRBJ1-6	TRBV7-3
CASSQSGQGIIKQYF	TGCGCCAGCAGCCAATCGGGACAGGGGATCATCAAGCAGTACTTC	TRBD1	.	TRBJ2-7	TRBV4-3
CASSSPGAYNSPLHF	TGTGCCAGCAGTTCCCCCGGAGCCTATAATTCACCCCTCCACTTT	.	.	TRBJ1-6	TRBV28
CASDLGQGGGTDTQYF	TGTGCCAGTGATCTTGGACAGGGCGGAGGGACAGATACGCAGTATTTT	TRBD1	.	TRBJ2-3	TRBV5-8
CASSGLAGERETQYF	TGTGCCAGCAGTGGTCTCGCGGGGGAAAGAGAGACCCAGTACTTC	TRBD2	few	TRBJ2-5	TRBV2
CASSLPPRGTEAFF	TGTGCCAGCAGCCTCCCCCCCAGGGGCACTGAAGCTTTCTTT	.	.	TRBJ1-1	TRBV7-9
CASSVGLAGATYNEQFF	TGTGCCAGCAGCGTAGGGCTAGCGGGGGCCACCTACAATGAGCAGTTCTTC	TRBD2	.	TRBJ2-1	TRBV9
CASSLGVGGGETQYF	TGTGCCAGCAGCTTAGGGGTAGGGGGCGGAGAGACCCAGTACTTC	TRBD1	.	TRBJ2-5	TRBV11-2
CASSLTVAGYTF	TGTGCCAGCAGCCTAACAGTTGCGGGCTACACCTTC	.	.	TRBJ1-2	TRBV7-9
CASSQVYRQRSNEQFF	TGTGCCAGCAGCCAAGTTTACAGACAGAGGTCCAATGAGCAGTTCTTC	.	.	TRBJ2-1	TRBV4-2
CASSPKDRQNIQYF	TGTGCCAGCAGCCCTAAGGACAGGCAAAACATTCAGTACTTC	TRBD1	.	TRBJ2-4	TRBV3-1/TRBV3-2
CASSWGQGDGTGELFF	TGTGCCAGCAGCTGGGGACAGGGCGATGGGACCGGGGAGCTGTTTTTT	TRBD1	few	TRBJ2-2	TRBV11-3
CASSQGGQSEAFF	TGTGCCAGCAGCCAGGGCGGACAGTCTGAAGCTTTCTTT	.	.	TRBJ1-1	TRBV14
CASSLGSADTQYF	TGTGCCAGCAGCTTAGGTAGTGCAGATACGCAGTATTTT	.	once	TRBJ2-3	TRBV7-3
CASSSRGSYNEQFF	TGTGCCAGCAGCTCGCGGGGTTCCTACAATGAGCAGTTCTTC	.	.	TRBJ2-1	TRBV7-9
CASSRTISGGADTQYF	TGTGCCAGCAGCCGGACAATTAGCGGGGGGGCGGATACGCAGTATTTT	TRBD2	.	TRBJ2-3	TRBV2
CAWSLTSGGTDTQYF	TGTGCCTGGAGCTTGACTAGCGGGGGAACAGATACGCAGTATTTT	TRBD2	.	TRBJ2-3	TRBV30
CASSTRTGNSPLHF	TGTGCCAGCAGTACGCGGACAGGGAACTCACCCCTCCACTTT	TRBD1	.	TRBJ1-6	TRBV28
CASSPGGPSYEQYF	TGTGCCAGCTCACCCGGGGGTCCCTCCTACGAGCAGTACTTC	.	.	TRBJ2-7	TRBV18
CASSLTGGQLGYTF	TGTGCCAGCAGCTTGACAGGGGGCCAATTGGGCTACACCTTC	TRBD1	.	TRBJ1-2	TRBV5-5
CASSFDRGARDTQYF	TGTGCCAGCAGTTTTGACAGGGGAGCACGGGATACGCAGTATTTT	TRBD1	.	TRBJ2-3	TRBV27
CASTSHPVRGAFF	TGTGCCAGCACCTCCCACCCAGTAAGGGGAGCTTTCTTT	.	.	TRBJ1-1	TRBV28
CASSPTPLGGSTGGYTF	TGTGCCAGCTCACCAACCCCCCTGGGGGGGTCAACAGGGGGCTACACCTTC	.	.	TRBJ1-2	TRBV18
CASSSSLYDRGRKNIQYF	TGTGCCAGCAGCTCCTCACTCTACGACAGGGGGCGAAAAAACATTCAGTACTTC	TRBD1	.	TRBJ2-4	TRBV13
CASSRGGSDQPQHF	TGTGCCAGCAGCCGGGGGGGTTCCGATCAGCCCCAGCATTTT	.	once	TRBJ1-5	TRBV7-9
CASSELDTQYF	TGTGCCAGCAGTGAACTAGATACGCAGTATTTT	.	.	TRBJ2-3	TRBV2
CASGLVRGDRNGYTF	TGTGCTAGTGGTTTGGTACGCGGGGACAGAAATGGCTACACCTTC	TRBD1	.	TRBJ1-2	TRBV12-5
CATSGAAGGGQFF	TGTGCCACCAGTGGAGCAGCGGGGGGTGGGCAGTTCTTC	TRBD2	.	TRBJ2-1	TRBV24-1
CASSFSGRGGRDEQFF	TGTGCCAGCAGCTTCTCGGGGCGGGGGGGCCGAGATGAGCAGTTCTTC	TRBD2	few	TRBJ2-1	TRBV5-5
CASSLVGGLYNEQFF	TGTGCCAGCAGCTTGGTTGGGGGACTCTACAATGAGCAGTTCTTC	.	.	TRBJ2-1	TRBV5-5
CASRRGTDTQYF	TGTGCCAGCAGGAGAGGCACAGATACGCAGTATTTT	.	.	TRBJ2-3	TRBV2
CASSPGAGNEQFF	TGTGCCAGCAGTCCCGGAGCGGGAAATGAGCAGTTCTTC	TRBD2	.	TRBJ2-1	TRBV6-5
CASSLAGDRNTGELFF	TGTGCCAGCAGCTTGGCGGGGGACAGGAACACCGGGGAGCTGTTTTTT	.	.	TRBJ2-2	TRBV5-8
CASSSPDSYTEAFF	TGTGCCAGCAGTTCCCCGGACAGCTACACTGAAGCTTTCTTT	.	once	TRBJ1-1	TRBV28
CASSYFGTSGGPGEQYF	TGTGCCAGCAGTTACTTTGGGACTAGCGGGGGGCCTGGAGAGCAGTACTTC	TRBD2	.	TRBJ2-7	TRBV6-2/TRBV6-3
CASSEDYFSTDTQYF	TGTGCCAGCAGTGAAGACTACTTTAGCACAGATACGCAGTATTTT	.	.	TRBJ2-3	TRBV2
CASSISPPEQYF	TGTGCCAGCAGTATAAGCCCTCCCGAGCAGTACTTC	.	.	TRBJ2-7	TRBV12-3/TRBV12-4